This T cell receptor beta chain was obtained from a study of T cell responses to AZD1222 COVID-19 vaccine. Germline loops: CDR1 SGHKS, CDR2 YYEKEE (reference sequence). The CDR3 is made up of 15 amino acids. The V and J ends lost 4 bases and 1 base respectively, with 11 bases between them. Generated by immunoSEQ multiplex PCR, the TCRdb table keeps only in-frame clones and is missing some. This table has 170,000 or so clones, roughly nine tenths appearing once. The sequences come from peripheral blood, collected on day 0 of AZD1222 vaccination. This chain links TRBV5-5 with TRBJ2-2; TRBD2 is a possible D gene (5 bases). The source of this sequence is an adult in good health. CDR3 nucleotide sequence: TGTGCCAGCAGCCCCCTGGCGGGGAACACCGGGGAGCTGTTTTTT. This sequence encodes CASSPLAGNTGELFF.